Listed here are 20 T cell receptor beta chains from one sample, sequenced in a study of blood T cell repertoires in COVID-19. The assay was immunoSEQ multiplex PCR, and TCRdb's table has in-frame clones only and misses some. The sample carries some 230,000 clones, roughly 90% recorded once. Sequencing used peripheral blood. These receptors all come from a man aged 25 to 40 who had recovered from COVID-19.

This sequence joins TRBV10-2 and TRBJ1-3; D unclear. The CDR3 extends over 15 amino acids. Looked up from germline, CDR1 is WSHSY and CDR2 is SAAADI. V lost 7 bases to trimming and J lost 4 bases, with 17 bases between them. This CDR3 reads CASTVLSEVGNTIYF. The CDR3 DNA follows: TGCGCCAGCACTGTTCTGTCGGAGGTCGGAAACACCATATATTTT.

The rearrangement links TRBV25-1 to TRBJ2-7, with TRBD1 identical over 10 bases. CDR1 and CDR2 from the germline V gene are MGHDK and SYGVNS. The CDR3 extends over 14 amino acids. Losses at the gene ends were 6 bases for V and 2 bases for J; bases not matched to a gene: 4. The CDR3 loop is CASRSGTGAYEQYF. The CDR3 DNA follows: TGTGCCAGCAGATCCGGGACAGGGGCCTACGAGCAGTACTTC.

V and J are TRBV19 and TRBJ2-3; no clear D gene. V gave up 1 base and J gave up 6 bases, with 17 bases separating them. Germline V gene sequence: CDR1 LNHDA, CDR2 SQIVND (reference sequence). CDR3 size: 16 residues. DNA of the CDR3: TGTGCCAGTAGTATAGCTCGAAGCCTCTCCCCGGATACGCAGTATTTT. It codes for CASSIARSLSPDTQYF.

The chain is built from TRBV21-1 and TRBJ1-5; the table's TRBD1 call for D was not verified on the DNA. TRBV21-1 is annotated as a pseudogene. This CDR3 is 14 amino acids long. The CDR3 sequence is CASSRGTGRQPQHF. CDR3 DNA sequence: TGTGCCAGCAGCAGGGGGACAGGGAGGCAGCCCCAGCATTTT.

The rearrangement joins TRBV3-1 (or the pseudogene TRBV3-2) to TRBJ1-2; D may be TRBD1 (5 bases). The CDR3 has 13 residues. Germline loops: CDR1 LGHDT, CDR2 YNNKEL (reference sequence). Trimming left V 3 bases short and J 3 bases short, with 8 bases between. The DNA of the CDR3 is TGTGCCAGCAGCCACGGCAGGGACTATGGCTACACCTTC. This sequence encodes CASSHGRDYGYTF.

This rearrangement joins TRBV19 to TRBJ2-2; tentatively, D is TRBD1 (5 bases). Deletions cut 4 bases from V and 1 base from J, with 7 bases between. Germline CDR1 reads LNHDA; CDR2 reads SQIVND (reference sequence). The CDR3 is 14 amino acids. The CDR3 is CASSRTLNTGELFF. The CDR3 DNA reads as TGTGCCAGTAGTAGGACATTGAACACCGGGGAGCTGTTTTTT.

The chain has TRBV14 and TRBJ2-1; a weak D match, TRBD1 (6 bases). Germline CDR1 and CDR2: SGHDN and FVKESK. Trimming removed 2 bases at V and 7 bases at J, with 18 bases between. This CDR3 is 16 amino acids long. The CDR3 region is CASSQQGLAFRNEQFF. CDR3 coding DNA: TGTGCCAGCAGCCAACAGGGGTTGGCGTTTCGGAATGAGCAGTTCTTC.

CDR3 nucleotide sequence: TGTGCCAGCAGTGATTACAGGGATCAGCCCCAGCATTTT. This codes for CASSDYRDQPQHF. This sequence joins TRBV25-1 and TRBJ1-5; possible D gene TRBD1, 6 bases. Germline V gives CDR1 MGHDK, CDR2 SYGVNS. V lost 3 bases and J lost 5, with 8 bases in between. The CDR3 totals 13 residues.

The chain links TRBV9 to TRBJ2-3; TRBD2 agrees at 9 bases. The CDR3 length is 18 residues. The ends lost 4 bases at V and 1 base at J; junction bases unmatched: 13. CDR1 and CDR2 (germline): SGDLS, YYNGEE. The CDR3 nucleotides are TGTGCCAGCAGCTTCCTCCCAGCCCAGCGGGGGGGCACAGATACGCAGTATTTT. It yields the protein CASSFLPAQRGGTDTQYF.

The rearrangement joins TRBV12-3 or TRBV12-4 to TRBJ2-7; tentative D call: TRBD1 (5 bases). The length of the CDR3 is 12 residues. Trimming took off 5 bases at V and 4 bases at J, with 9 bases between the two ends. CDR3 bases: TGTGCCAGCAGTCCCAAGGGGTACGAGCAGTACTTC. Residues: CASSPKGYEQYF.

This clone appeared once. The CDR3 coding sequence is TGTGCCTGTCGACAGGAGATGAACACTGAAGCTTTCTTT. Translation gives CACRQEMNTEAFF. The V and J genes are TRBV30 and TRBJ1-1, with D perhaps TRBD1 (6 bases). Germline V gene lookup returns CDR1 GTSNPN and CDR2 SVGIG (reference sequence). Trimming cost V 6 bases and J 0 bases, with 11 bases left between them. The CDR3 is 13 amino acids.

V gene TRBV15 combines with J gene TRBJ2-7, with 7 bases matching TRBD1. Germline assignment: CDR1 LNHNV and CDR2 YYDKDF (reference sequence). This CDR3 has 13 amino acids. The V gene end was trimmed by 3 bases and the J gene end by 2 bases; junction bases not matched to a gene: 1. DNA for the CDR3: TGTGCCACCAGCAGTGGACAGGCCTACGAGCAGTACTTC. It specifies CATSSGQAYEQYF.

This chain joins TRBV7-2 and TRBJ2-7; D is uncertain. Trimming removed 1 base at V and 0 bases at J, with 7 bases between. The CDR3 is 14 amino acids. Germline assignment: CDR1 SGHTA and CDR2 FQGNSA. DNA for the CDR3: TGTGCCAGCAGCTTAGGGCGAGGCTCCTACGAGCAGTACTTC. Translated: CASSLGRGSYEQYF. Looking up the rest from reference TRBV7-2 and TRBJ2-7 gives the full variable domain: GAGVSQSPSNKVTEKGKDVELRCDPISGHTALYWYRQSLGQGLEFLIYFQGNSAPDKSGLPSDRFSAERTGGSVSTLTIQRTQQEDSAVYLCASSLGRGSYEQYFGPGTRLTVT.

This rearrangement joins TRBV24-1 to TRBJ2-7; 7 nucleotides match TRBD1. CDR3 length equals 16 residues. The J segment lost 2 bases and the V segment lost 3 bases, leaving 9 bases of the junction unmatched. CDR1 is KGHDR and CDR2 is SFDVKD in the germline V gene. CDR3 coding DNA: TGTGCCACCAGTGATAGTTTTGGACAGGATCCCTACGAGCAGTACTTC. Protein sequence: CATSDSFGQDPYEQYF.

This clone was seen more than once but under ten times. This chain connects TRBV11-2 to TRBJ1-5; D is possibly TRBD1 (5 bases). The germline CDR1 and CDR2 sequences are SGHAT and FQNNGV. This CDR3 comprises 15 residues. The V and J ends lost 4 bases and 5 bases respectively, with 15 bases between them. CDR3 in amino acids: CASSSLRGTDQPQHF. DNA for the CDR3: TGTGCCAGCAGCTCCCTAAGGGGTACGGATCAGCCCCAGCATTTT.

This clone appeared once. CDR3 loop: CASRAATGSNTEAFF. Written as DNA, the CDR3 is TGTGCCAGCAGGGCCGCGACAGGGTCGAACACTGAAGCTTTCTTT. The chain employs TRBV7-2 and TRBJ1-1, with 7 bases identical to TRBD1. V lost 6 bases and J lost 1; bases outside the gene matches: 8. The CDR3 runs 15 residues. Germline-derived CDR1 and CDR2 are SGHTA and FQGNSA.

A single count supports this clone. V usage is TRBV4-1 and J usage is TRBJ2-3; 8 bases are a match to TRBD2. The trim removed 1 base at V and 3 bases at J, leaving 6 bases unmatched. Per the germline V gene, CDR1 is MGHRA and CDR2 is YSYEKL. This CDR3 spans 16 amino acids. CDR3 in DNA: TGCGCCAGCAGCCAAGGTTTCGGCGGGGGGACAGATACGCAGTATTTT. Protein: CASSQGFGGGTDTQYF.

The chain couples TRBV6-6 to TRBJ1-3; 7 bases align to TRBD1. With 0 bases clipped from V and 4 bases from J, the junction kept 3 bases outside the gene matches. Germline loops: CDR1 MNHNY, CDR2 SVGAGI (reference sequence). The CDR3 contains 15 residues. The CDR3 sequence: CASSYSVRGGNTIYF. As DNA, the CDR3 is TGTGCCAGCAGTTACTCGGTCAGGGGGGGAAACACCATATATTTT.

V usage is TRBV5-6 and J usage is TRBJ1-2, with 7 bases fitting TRBD1. Unmatched junction bases numbered 5, after V lost 3 bases and J lost 6 bases. The CDR3 contains 13 residues. Germline CDR1 SGHDT, CDR2 YYEEEE. The chain's CDR3 is CASSYRGRDGYTF. CDR3 in DNA: TGTGCCAGCAGCTACAGGGGACGCGATGGCTACACCTTC.

The rearrangement uses TRBV29-1 and TRBJ2-6; 9 bases are shared with TRBD2. The CDR3 covers 16 residues. Trimming took 6 bases from V and 3 from J; bases not matched to a gene: 9. The germline CDR1 and CDR2 sequences are SQVTM and ANQGSEA. The CDR3 nucleotides are TGCAGCGTCTTCCCTAGCGGGGCTGGTGGGGCCAACGTCCTGACTTTC. It yields the protein CSVFPSGAGGANVLTF.